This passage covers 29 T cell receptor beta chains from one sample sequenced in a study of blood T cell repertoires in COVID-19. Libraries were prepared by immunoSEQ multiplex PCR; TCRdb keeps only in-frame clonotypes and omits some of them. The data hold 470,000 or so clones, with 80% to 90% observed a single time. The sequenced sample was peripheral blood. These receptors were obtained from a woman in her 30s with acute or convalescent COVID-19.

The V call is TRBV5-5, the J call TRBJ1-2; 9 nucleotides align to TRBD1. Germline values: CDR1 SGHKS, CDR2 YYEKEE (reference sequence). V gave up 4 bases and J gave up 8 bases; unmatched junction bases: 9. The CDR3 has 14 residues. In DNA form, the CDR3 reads TGTGCCAGCAGCCAAACCGGGACAGGGTTCGGCTACACCTTC. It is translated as CASSQTGTGFGYTF.

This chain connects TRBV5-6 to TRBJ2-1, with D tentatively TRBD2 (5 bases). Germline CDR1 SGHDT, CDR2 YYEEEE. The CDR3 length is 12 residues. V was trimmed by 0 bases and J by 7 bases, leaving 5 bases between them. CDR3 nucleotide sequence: TGTGCCAGCAGCTTGGGAGGGAATGAGCAGTTCTTC. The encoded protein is CASSLGGNEQFF.

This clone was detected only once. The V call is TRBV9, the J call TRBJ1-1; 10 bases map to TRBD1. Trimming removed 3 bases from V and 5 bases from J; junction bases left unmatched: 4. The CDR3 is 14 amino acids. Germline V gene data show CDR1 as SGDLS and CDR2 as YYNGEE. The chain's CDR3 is CASSEGQGRTEAFF. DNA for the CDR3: TGTGCCAGCAGCGAGGGACAGGGGAGGACTGAAGCTTTCTTT.

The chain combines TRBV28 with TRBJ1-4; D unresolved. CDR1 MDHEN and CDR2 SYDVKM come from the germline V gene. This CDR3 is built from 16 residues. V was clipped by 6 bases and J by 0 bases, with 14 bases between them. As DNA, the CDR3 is TGTGCCAGCAGCTCAATCGGACTGGCAACTAATGAAAAACTGTTTTTT. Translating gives CASSSIGLATNEKLFF. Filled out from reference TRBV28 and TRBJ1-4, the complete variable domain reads DVKVTQSSRYLVKRTGEKVFLECVQDMDHENMFWYRQDPGLGLRLIYFSYDVKMKEKGDIPEGYSVSREKKERFSLILESASTNQTSMYLCASSSIGLATNEKLFFGSGTQLSVL.

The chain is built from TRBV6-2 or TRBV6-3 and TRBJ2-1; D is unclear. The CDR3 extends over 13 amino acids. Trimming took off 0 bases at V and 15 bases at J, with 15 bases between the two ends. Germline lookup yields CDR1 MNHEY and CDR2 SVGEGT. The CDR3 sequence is CASSYSRGGIGFF. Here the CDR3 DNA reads TGTGCCAGCAGTTACTCGAGAGGCGGCATCGGGTTCTTC.

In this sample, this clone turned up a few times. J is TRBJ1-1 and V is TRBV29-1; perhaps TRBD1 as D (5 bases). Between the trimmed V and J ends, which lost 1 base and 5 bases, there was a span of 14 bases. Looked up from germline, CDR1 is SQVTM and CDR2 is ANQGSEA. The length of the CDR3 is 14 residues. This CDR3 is CSVEGIQGRTEAFF. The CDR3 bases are TGCAGCGTTGAAGGGATTCAGGGAAGGACTGAAGCTTTCTTT.

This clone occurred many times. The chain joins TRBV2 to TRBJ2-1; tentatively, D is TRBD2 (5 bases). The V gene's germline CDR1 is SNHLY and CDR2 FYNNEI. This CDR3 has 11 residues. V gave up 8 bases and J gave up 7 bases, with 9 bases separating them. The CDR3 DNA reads TGTGCCAGCGAAACTAGAAATGAGCAGTTCTTC. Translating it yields CASETRNEQFF.

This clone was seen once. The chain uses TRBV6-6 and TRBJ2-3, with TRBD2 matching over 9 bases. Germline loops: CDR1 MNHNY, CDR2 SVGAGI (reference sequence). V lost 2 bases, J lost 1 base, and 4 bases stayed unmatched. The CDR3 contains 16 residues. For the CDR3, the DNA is TGTGCCAGCAGTTACGCCCTAGCGGGACGCACAGATACGCAGTATTTT. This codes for CASSYALAGRTDTQYF.

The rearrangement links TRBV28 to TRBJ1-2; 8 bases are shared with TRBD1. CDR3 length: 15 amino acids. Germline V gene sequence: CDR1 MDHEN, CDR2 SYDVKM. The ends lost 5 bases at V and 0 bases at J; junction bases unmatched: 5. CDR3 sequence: CASSGDRSSNYGYTF. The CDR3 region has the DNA TGTGCCAGCAGTGGGGACAGGTCCTCTAACTATGGCTACACCTTC.

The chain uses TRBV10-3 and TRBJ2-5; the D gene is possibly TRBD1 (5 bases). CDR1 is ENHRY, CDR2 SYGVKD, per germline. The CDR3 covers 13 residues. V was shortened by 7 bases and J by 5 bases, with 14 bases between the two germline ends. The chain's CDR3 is CAIKDAGWETQYF. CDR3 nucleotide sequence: TGTGCCATCAAGGACGCAGGGTGGGAGACCCAGTACTTC.

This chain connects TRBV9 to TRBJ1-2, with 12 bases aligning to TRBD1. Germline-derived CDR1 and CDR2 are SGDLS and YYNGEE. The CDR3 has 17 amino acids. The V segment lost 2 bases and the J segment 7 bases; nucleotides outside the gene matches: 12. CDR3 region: CASSVADPGQGASGYTF. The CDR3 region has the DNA TGTGCCAGCAGCGTCGCCGATCCGGGACAGGGGGCGAGTGGCTACACCTTC.

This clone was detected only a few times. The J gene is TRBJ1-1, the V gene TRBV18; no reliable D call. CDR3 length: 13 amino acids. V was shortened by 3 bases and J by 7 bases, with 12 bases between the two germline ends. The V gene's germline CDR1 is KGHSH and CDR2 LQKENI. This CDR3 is CASSPSIDNEAFF. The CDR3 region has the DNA TGTGCCAGCTCACCGTCTATCGACAATGAAGCTTTCTTT.

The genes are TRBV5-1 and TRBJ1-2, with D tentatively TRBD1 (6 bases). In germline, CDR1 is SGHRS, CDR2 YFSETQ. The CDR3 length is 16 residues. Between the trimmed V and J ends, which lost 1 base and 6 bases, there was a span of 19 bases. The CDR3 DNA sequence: TGCGCCAGCAGCTTGTTCCGGACAGACCCAGGGGATGGCTACACCTTC. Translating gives CASSLFRTDPGDGYTF.

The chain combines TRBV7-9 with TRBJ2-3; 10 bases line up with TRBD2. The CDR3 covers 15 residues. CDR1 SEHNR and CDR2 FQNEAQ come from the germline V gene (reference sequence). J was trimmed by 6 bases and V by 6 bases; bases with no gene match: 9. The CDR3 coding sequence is TGTGCCAGCAGACTGAAGCGGGGGGGCATGGATACGCAGTATTTT. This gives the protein CASRLKRGGMDTQYF.

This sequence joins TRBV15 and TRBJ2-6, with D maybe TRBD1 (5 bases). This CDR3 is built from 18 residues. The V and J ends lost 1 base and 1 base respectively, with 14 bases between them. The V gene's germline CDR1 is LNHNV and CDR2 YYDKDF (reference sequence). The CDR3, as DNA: TGTGCCACCAGCAGAGCTGCAGGGCGTCCTTCTGGGGCCAACGTCCTGACTTTC. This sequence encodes CATSRAAGRPSGANVLTF.

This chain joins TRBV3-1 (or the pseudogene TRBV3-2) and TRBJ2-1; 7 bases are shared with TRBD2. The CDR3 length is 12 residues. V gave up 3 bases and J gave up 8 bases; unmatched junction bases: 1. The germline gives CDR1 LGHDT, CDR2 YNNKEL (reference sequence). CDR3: CASSHGRHEQFF. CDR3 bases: TGTGCCAGCAGCCACGGGAGGCATGAGCAGTTCTTC.

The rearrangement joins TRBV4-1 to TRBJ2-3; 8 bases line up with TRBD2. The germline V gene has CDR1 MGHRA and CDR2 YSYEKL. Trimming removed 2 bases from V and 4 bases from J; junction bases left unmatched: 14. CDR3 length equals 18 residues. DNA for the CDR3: TGCGCCAGCAGCCAACCGGGTGGGATACGGGGGGGTCCAGATACGCAGTATTTT. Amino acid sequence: CASSQPGGIRGGPDTQYF.

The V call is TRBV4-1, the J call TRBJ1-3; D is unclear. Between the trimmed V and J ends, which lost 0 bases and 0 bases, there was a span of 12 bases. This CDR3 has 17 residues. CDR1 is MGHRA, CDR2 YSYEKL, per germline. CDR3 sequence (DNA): TGCGCCAGCAGCCAAGAAGTCGCGGGGATCTCTGGAAACACCATATATTTT. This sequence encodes CASSQEVAGISGNTIYF.

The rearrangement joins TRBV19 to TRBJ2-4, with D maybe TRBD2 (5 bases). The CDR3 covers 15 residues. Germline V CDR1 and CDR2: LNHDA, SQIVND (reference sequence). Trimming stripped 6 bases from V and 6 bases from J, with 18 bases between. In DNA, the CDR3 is TGTGCCAGTAGCATCGCCCCGGGGTGGGGAAACATTCAGTACTTC. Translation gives CASSIAPGWGNIQYF.

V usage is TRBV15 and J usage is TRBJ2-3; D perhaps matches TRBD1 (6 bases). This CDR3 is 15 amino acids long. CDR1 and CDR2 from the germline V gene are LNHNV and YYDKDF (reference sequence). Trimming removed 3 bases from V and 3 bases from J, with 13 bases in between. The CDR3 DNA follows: TGTGCCACCAGCAGTCGGGACATAGTAACAGATACGCAGTATTTT. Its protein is CATSSRDIVTDTQYF.

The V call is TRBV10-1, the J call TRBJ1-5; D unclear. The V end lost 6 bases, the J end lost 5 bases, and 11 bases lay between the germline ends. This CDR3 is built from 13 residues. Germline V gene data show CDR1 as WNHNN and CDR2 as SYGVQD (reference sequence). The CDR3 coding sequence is TGCGCCAGCAGCCCTTGGTCGGATCAGCCCCAGCATTTT. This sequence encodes CASSPWSDQPQHF.

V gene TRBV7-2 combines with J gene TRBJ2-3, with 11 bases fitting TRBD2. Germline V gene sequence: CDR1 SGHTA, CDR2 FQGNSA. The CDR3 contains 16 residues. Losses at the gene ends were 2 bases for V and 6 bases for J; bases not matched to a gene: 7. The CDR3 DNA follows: TGTGCCAGCAGCTTATTATTAGCGGGGGGGCCGGATACGCAGTATTTT. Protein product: CASSLLLAGGPDTQYF.

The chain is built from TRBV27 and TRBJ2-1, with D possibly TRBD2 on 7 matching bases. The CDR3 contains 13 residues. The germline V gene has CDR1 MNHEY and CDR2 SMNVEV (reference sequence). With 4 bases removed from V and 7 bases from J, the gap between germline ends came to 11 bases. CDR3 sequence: CASSWGGRNEQFF. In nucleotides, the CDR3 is TGTGCCAGCAGTTGGGGGGGGCGTAATGAGCAGTTCTTC.

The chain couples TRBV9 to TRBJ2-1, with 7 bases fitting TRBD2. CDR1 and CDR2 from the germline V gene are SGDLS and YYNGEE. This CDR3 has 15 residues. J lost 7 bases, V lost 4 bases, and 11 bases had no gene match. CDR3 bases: TGTGCCAGCAGCCCCCGGACTAGATCGAGGAATGAGCAGTTCTTC. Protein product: CASSPRTRSRNEQFF.

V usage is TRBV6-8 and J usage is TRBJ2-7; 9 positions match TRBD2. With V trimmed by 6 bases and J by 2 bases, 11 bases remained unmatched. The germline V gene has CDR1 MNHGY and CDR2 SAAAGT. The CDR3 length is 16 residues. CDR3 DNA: TGTGCCAGCAGACACAAGCTAGCGGGGCTAACCTACGAGCAGTACTTC. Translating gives CASRHKLAGLTYEQYF.

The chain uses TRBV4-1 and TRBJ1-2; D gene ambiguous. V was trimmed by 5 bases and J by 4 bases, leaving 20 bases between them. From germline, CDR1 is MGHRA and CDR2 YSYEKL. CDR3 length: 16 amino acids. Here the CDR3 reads CASSSNLNVAIYGYTF. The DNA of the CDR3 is TGCGCCAGCAGCTCAAATTTGAATGTGGCAATCTATGGCTACACCTTC.

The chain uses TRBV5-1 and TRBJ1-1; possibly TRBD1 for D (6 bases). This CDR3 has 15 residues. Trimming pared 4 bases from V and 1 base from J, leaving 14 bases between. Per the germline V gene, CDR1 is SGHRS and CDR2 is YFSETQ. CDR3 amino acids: CASSLDGGRNTEAFF. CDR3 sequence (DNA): TGCGCCAGCAGCCTAGATGGGGGCCGGAACACTGAAGCTTTCTTT.

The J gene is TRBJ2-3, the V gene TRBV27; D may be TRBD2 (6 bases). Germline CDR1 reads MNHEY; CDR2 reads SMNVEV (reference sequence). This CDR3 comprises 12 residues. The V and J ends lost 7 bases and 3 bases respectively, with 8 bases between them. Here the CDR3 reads CASNGGTDTQYF. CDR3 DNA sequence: TGTGCCAGCAACGGGGGTACAGATACGCAGTATTTT.

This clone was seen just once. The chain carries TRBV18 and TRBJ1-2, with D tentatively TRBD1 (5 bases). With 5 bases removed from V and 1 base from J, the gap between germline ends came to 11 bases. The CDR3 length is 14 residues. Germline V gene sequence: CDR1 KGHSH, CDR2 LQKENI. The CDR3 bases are TGTGCCAGCTCAACAGGCGGGAATAACTATGGCTACACCTTC. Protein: CASSTGGNNYGYTF.